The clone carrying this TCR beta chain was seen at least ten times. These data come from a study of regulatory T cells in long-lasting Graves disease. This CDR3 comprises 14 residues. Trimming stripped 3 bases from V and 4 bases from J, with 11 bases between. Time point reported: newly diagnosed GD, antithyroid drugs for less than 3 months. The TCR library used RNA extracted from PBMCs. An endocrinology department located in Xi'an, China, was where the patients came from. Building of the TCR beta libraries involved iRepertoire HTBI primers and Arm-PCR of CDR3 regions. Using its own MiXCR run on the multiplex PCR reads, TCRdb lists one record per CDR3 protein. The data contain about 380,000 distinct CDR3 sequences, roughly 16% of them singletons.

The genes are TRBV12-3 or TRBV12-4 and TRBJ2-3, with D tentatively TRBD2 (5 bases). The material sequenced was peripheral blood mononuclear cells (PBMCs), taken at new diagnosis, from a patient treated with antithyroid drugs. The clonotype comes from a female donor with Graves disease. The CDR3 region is CASSFRGWADTQYF. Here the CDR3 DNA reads TGTGCCAGCAGTTTCCGAGGGTGGGCAGATACGCAGTATTTT.